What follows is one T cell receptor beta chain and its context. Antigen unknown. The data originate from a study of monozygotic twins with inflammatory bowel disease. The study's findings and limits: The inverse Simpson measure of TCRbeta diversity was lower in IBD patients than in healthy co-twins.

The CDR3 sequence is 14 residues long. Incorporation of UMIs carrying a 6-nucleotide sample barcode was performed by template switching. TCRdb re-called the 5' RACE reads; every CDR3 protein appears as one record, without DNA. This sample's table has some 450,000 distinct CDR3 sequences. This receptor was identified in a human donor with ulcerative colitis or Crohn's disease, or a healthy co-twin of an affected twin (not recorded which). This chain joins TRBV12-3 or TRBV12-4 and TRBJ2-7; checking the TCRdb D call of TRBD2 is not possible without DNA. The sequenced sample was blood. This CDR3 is CASNWGLATSEQYF.